The 6 T cell receptor beta chains below come from one sample, sequenced in a study of tumor-infiltrating lymphocytes in primary liver carcinoma (dated by TCRdb to about 2017). This sample was sequenced with an Illumina HiSeq 2500. Starting from about 550 ng total RNA, TCRbeta-specific cDNA was produced by reverse transcription with a constant-region primer and ProtoScript II reverse transcriptase. TCRbeta libraries were built with three nested multiplex PCR rounds, a slightly modified ARM-PCR procedure. Multiplex TRBV1-TRBV30 forward primers and a Cbeta reverse primer were used in the first two PCR rounds, each of which was run for approximately 11 cycles. Using fastp at Q25 and MiXCR, TCRdb reprocessed the public reads and kept productive beta chains. Entries are consolidated by CDR3 protein sequence, retaining the most common genes and DNA. The sample table shows 100,000 to 150,000 distinct CDR3 sequences, and around 64% are seen once. The ten largest clones represent more than 7% of the sample.

Without any cell sorting, total RNA and DNA were co-extracted from around 18-30 mg of bulk tissue using the AllPrep DNA/RNA mini kit. Sequenced: liver tumor tissue from sampling region 3. What the cell subset or site label conveys for this sample: tumor region T3, left-lateral pole. These receptors were taken from a woman in her fifties or sixties with primary liver carcinoma and hepatitis B virus infection.

Notes on this clonotype: Germline is not matched at one junction end, which may reflect a read error. This chain connects TRBV6-1 to TRBJ2-6, with TRBD1 matching 7 bases. In germline, CDR1 is MNHNS, CDR2 SASEGT. The CDR3 has 15 residues. CDR3 sequence reads: CASSGGGSGPNVLTF. CDR3 sequence (DNA): TGTGCCAGCAGTGGAGGGGGCTCTGGGCCCAACGTCCTGACTTTC.

V usage is TRBV5-6 and J usage is TRBJ2-1, with 11 bases that match TRBD1. The CDR3 loop spans 19 amino acids. Germline V gene lookup returns CDR1 SGHDT and CDR2 YYEEEE. Losses at the gene ends were 0 bases for V and 4 bases for J; bases not matched to a gene: 12. The CDR3 coding sequence is TGTGCCAGCAGCTTGGCTGCGGACAGGGGGCGGAATGTTTACAATGAGCAGTTCTTC. Amino acid sequence: CASSLAADRGRNVYNEQFF.

Note on this clonotype: The final CDR3 position lacks the conserved phenylalanine or tryptophan, pointing to a likely read error. The DNA is omitted, as the CDR3 cannot be located on it reliably, and the CDR3 follows TCRdb's listing. The chain carries TRBV11-2 and TRBJ1-2; the listed D gene, TRBD1, was not tested against the DNA. Looked up from germline, CDR1 is SGHAT and CDR2 is FQNNGV. Including both end residues, the CDR3 is 15 amino acids long. The CDR3: CASSLEGASGGGCTV.

The chain links TRBV25-1 to TRBJ2-3; 7 bases are a match to TRBD2. The germline CDR1 and CDR2 sequences are MGHDK and SYGVNS. V lost 5 bases, J lost 4 bases, and 12 bases stayed unmatched. The CDR3 covers 16 residues. In DNA form, the CDR3 reads TGTGCCAGCAGTAATACAATGGTTGGGGGGGCAGATACGCAGTATTTT. Amino acid sequence: CASSNTMVGGADTQYF. Using reference TRBV25-1 and TRBJ2-3 for the parts outside the CDR3, the full variable domain is EADIYQTPRYLVIGTGKKITLECSQTMGHDKMYWYQQDPGMELHLIHYSYGVNSTEKGDLSSESTVSRIRTEHFPLTLESARPSHTSQYLCASSNTMVGGADTQYFGPGTRLTVL.

About this clonotype: Possible read error: a much larger clone is one base away. The rearrangement joins TRBV19 to TRBJ2-3, with D unclear. Germline lookup yields CDR1 LNHDA and CDR2 SQIVND (reference sequence). The CDR3 sequence is 12 residues long. In nucleotides, the CDR3 is TGTGCCATTAGTAACGGAGCAGATACGCAGTATTTT. Translated, it gives CAISNGADTQYF.

In the case of this clonotype: A much larger clone differs from this one at a single base, so this may be a read error. The V and J genes are TRBV5-4 and TRBJ2-3, with D tentatively TRBD2 (5 bases). This CDR3 region has 20 residues. Germline CDR1 SGHNT, CDR2 YYREEE (reference sequence). CDR3 region: CASSSSSSLFQSSSIDTQYF. The CDR3, as DNA: TGTGCCAGCAGCTCTTCTAGCTCCCTTTTCCAATCTTCTAGCATAGATACGCAGTATTTT.